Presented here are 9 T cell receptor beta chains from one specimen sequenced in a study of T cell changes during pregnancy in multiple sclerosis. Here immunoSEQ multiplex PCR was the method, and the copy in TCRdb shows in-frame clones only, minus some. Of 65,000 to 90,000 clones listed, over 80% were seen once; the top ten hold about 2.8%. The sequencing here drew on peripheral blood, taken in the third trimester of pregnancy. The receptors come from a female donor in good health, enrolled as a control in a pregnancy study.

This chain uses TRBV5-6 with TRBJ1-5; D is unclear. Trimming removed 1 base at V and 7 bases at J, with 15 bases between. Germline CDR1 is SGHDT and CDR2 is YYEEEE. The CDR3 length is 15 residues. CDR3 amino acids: CASSLQVAGNQPQHF. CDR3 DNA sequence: TGTGCCAGCAGCTTGCAGGTGGCAGGTAACCAGCCCCAGCATTTT.

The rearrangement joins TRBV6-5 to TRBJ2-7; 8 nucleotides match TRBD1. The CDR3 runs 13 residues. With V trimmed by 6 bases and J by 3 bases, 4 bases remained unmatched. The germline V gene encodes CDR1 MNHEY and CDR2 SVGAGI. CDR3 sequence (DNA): TGTGCCAGCAGGATTGACAGGGGCTACGAGCAGTACTTC. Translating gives CASRIDRGYEQYF.

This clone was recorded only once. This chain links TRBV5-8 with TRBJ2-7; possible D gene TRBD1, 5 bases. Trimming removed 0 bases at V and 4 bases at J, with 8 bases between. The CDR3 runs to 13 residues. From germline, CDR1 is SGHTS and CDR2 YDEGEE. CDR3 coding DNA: TGTGCCAGCAGCTTGGGGACACCTTACGAGCAGTACTTC. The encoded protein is CASSLGTPYEQYF.

The CDR3 bases are TGCGCCAGCAGCTTGTGGGGTGAGGGACAGCCCCAGCATTTT. It specifies CASSLWGEGQPQHF. V usage is TRBV5-1 and J usage is TRBJ1-5; D remains unclear. Germline assignment: CDR1 SGHRS and CDR2 YFSETQ. The CDR3 has 14 residues. Between the trimmed V and J ends, which lost 1 base and 7 bases, there was a span of 12 bases.

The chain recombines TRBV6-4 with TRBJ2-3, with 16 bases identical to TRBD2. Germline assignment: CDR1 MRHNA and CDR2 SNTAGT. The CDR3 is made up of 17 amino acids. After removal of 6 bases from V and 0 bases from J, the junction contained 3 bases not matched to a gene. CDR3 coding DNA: TGTGCCAGCAGGGGGACTAGCGGGAGGGCAAGCACAGATACGCAGTATTTT. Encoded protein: CASRGTSGRASTDTQYF.

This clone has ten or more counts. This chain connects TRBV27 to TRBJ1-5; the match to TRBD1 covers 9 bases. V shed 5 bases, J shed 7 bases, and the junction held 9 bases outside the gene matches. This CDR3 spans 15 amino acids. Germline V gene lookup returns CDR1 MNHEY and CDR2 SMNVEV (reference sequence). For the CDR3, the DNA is TGTGCCAGCAGTCCAATCTGGACAGGGGTACAGCCCCAGCATTTT. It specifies CASSPIWTGVQPQHF.

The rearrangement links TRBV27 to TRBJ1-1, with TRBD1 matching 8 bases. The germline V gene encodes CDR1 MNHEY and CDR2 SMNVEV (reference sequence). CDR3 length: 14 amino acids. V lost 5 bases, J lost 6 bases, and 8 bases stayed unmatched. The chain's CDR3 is CASSPGQGPSEAFF. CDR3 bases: TGTGCCAGCAGTCCCGGACAGGGTCCGTCTGAAGCTTTCTTT.

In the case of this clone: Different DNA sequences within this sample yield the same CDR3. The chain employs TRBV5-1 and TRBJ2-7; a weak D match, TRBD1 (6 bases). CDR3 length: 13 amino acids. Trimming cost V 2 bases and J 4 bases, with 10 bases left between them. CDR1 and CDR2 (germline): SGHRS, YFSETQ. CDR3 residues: CASSFGQSYEQYF. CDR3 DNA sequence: TGCGCCAGCAGCTTCGGACAGTCTTACGAGCAGTACTTC.

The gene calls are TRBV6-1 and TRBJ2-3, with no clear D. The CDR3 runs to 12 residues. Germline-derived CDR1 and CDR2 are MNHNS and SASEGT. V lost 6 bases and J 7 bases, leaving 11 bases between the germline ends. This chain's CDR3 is CASRALDYTQYF. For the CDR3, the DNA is TGTGCCAGCAGGGCCCTCGATTATACGCAGTATTTT.